Listed below are T cell receptor beta chains from one sample, sequenced in a study of molecular identifiers for immune sequencing clone quantification. MiXCR, applied by TCRdb to the PCR reads, yields one record per CDR3 protein. The sample comprises roughly 86,000 distinct CDR3 sequences, around 20% of which are singletons, and around 0.8% rests with the top ten. The sample comprised naive CD8+ T cells from blood, with Jurkat cell RNA spiked in. The receptors derive from a human donor in good health. Some libraries in this study had Jurkat cell RNA spiked in. Both conserved end residues are part of each CDR3. Some rows mark clone size as missing; the rest say once, few, many or name a class of expanded clone.

clone size: many
V gene: TRBV11-2
J gene: TRBJ1-2
CDR3 protein: CASSFQRETSF

clone size: many
V gene: TRBV12-3/TRBV12-4
J gene: TRBJ2-3
CDR3 protein: CASTPHAGGQTDTQYF

clone size: many
V gene: TRBV19
J gene: TRBJ1-5
CDR3 protein: CASSMGSNQPQHF

clone size: NA
V gene: TRBV7-9
J gene: TRBJ2-4
CDR3 protein: CASSLHSKNIQYF

clone size: many
V gene: TRBV6-4
J gene: TRBJ2-3
CDR3 protein: CASSDSMGSADTQYF

clone size: many
V gene: TRBV5-1
J gene: TRBJ2-7
CDR3 protein: CASSLAGGNSYEQYF

clone size: many
V gene: TRBV7-2
J gene: TRBJ2-7
CDR3 protein: CASSFGTGGGEQYF

clone size: many
V gene: TRBV7-9
J gene: TRBJ1-1
CDR3 protein: CASRPTGDTEAFF

clone size: many
V gene: TRBV7-9
J gene: TRBJ2-7
CDR3 protein: CASSFPSGRAVDEQYF

clone size: many
V gene: TRBV30
J gene: TRBJ1-1
CDR3 protein: CAWSLENTEAFF

clone size: NA
V gene: TRBV7-7
J gene: TRBJ2-7
CDR3 protein: CASRPGTSGYEQYF

clone size: many
V gene: TRBV20-1
J gene: TRBJ2-7
CDR3 protein: CSAYDRGRSYEQYF

clone size: many
V gene: TRBV6-1
J gene: TRBJ1-4
CDR3 protein: CASNPSPISLWEKLFF

clone size: many
V gene: TRBV7-9
J gene: TRBJ1-4
CDR3 protein: CASSSGPAGVREKLFF

clone size: many
V gene: TRBV4-2
J gene: TRBJ2-2
CDR3 protein: CASSQPNYGESRTGELFF

clone size: many
V gene: TRBV29-1
J gene: TRBJ1-4
CDR3 protein: CSVEIAGTANEKLFF

clone size: many
V gene: TRBV3-1
J gene: TRBJ2-2
CDR3 protein: CASSQTPGNTGELFF

clone size: many
V gene: TRBV7-9
J gene: TRBJ2-4
CDR3 protein: CASSNYRDRKNIQYF

clone size: many
V gene: TRBV12-3/TRBV12-4
J gene: TRBJ2-2
CDR3 protein: CASTPGGRIGELFF

clone size: many
V gene: TRBV13
J gene: TRBJ1-2
CDR3 protein: CASSFSGSPLNYGYTF

clone size: many
V gene: TRBV4-1
J gene: TRBJ2-7
CDR3 protein: CASSQEGRGGYEQYF

clone size: many
V gene: TRBV12-3/TRBV12-4
J gene: TRBJ2-7
CDR3 protein: CASSSPLREQYF

clone size: many
V gene: TRBV12-3/TRBV12-4
J gene: TRBJ2-3
CDR3 protein: CASSSLSTDTQYF

clone size: NA
V gene: TRBV4-1
J gene: TRBJ2-3
CDR3 protein: CASRGLGGDTQYF

clone size: NA
V gene: TRBV4-1
J gene: TRBJ1-1
CDR3 protein: CASSQGTYGTEAFF

clone size: many
V gene: TRBV6-6
J gene: TRBJ2-2
CDR3 protein: CASRPEAGFGPGELFF

clone size: NA
V gene: TRBV20-1
J gene: TRBJ2-7
CDR3 protein: CSALGTGLAYEQYF

clone size: many
V gene: TRBV10-2
J gene: TRBJ1-1
CDR3 protein: CASRTGTEAFF